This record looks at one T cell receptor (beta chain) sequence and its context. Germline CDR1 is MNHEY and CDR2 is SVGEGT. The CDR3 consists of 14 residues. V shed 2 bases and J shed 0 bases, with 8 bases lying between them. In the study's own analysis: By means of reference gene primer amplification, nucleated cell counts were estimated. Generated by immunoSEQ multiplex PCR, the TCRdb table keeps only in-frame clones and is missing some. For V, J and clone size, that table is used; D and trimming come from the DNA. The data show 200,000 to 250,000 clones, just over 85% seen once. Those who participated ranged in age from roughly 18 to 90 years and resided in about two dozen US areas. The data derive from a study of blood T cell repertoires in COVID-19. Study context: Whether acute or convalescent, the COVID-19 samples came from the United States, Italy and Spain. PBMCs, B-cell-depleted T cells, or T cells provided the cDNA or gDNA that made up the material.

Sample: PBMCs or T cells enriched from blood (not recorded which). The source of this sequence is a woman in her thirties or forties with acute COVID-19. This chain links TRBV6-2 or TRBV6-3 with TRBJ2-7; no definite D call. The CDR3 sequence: CASSYGGNSYEQYF. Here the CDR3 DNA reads TGTGCCAGCAGTTACGGCGGAAACTCCTACGAGCAGTACTTC.